The T cell receptor (beta chain) under discussion was sequenced for a study of cytotoxic CD8 clonotypes in ibrutinib-treated CLL. TCRdb keeps only in-frame clones here, not all; method: immunoSEQ multiplex PCR. The sample has some 290,000 clones, around four fifths seen once. This clonotype was sampled from a human donor with chronic lymphocytic leukemia. The sequencing here drew on PBMCs, taken before ibrutinib treatment.

The CDR3 is CASSIRAGSNYEQYF. CDR3 DNA sequence: TGTGCCAGCAGTATTAGGGCGGGATCAAACTACGAGCAGTACTTC. The chain couples TRBV6-5 to TRBJ2-5, with D tentatively TRBD2 (6 bases). The J call is uncertain, as TRBJ2-7 better fits the DNA end. Germline CDR1 and CDR2: MNHEY and SVGAGI. The CDR3 runs to 15 residues.